This T cell receptor (beta chain) stems from a study of shared clonotypes between healthy human individuals. The protocol was immunoSEQ multiplex PCR, while the TCRdb copy is restricted to in-frame clones and leaves out a portion. The sample shows some 2,000,000 clones, about 95% of them seen only once. Positive CCR7 selection of CD45RO-negative cells yielded the naive CD8 cells, and terminally differentiated effector memory CD45RA+ cells were excluded. This CDR3 is 17 amino acids long. Germline lookup yields CDR1 LNHNV and CDR2 YYDKDF (reference sequence). Trimming removed 1 base at V and 0 bases at J, with 16 bases between.

The V call is TRBV15, the J call TRBJ2-7; D unresolved. The sequence derives from a man aged 18-30 years in good health. Sequencing was carried out using naive CD8+ T cells sorted from blood. Here the CDR3 reads CATSRALDPAHSYEQYF. The CDR3 DNA follows: TGTGCCACCAGCAGAGCCCTGGACCCTGCTCACTCCTACGAGCAGTACTTC.